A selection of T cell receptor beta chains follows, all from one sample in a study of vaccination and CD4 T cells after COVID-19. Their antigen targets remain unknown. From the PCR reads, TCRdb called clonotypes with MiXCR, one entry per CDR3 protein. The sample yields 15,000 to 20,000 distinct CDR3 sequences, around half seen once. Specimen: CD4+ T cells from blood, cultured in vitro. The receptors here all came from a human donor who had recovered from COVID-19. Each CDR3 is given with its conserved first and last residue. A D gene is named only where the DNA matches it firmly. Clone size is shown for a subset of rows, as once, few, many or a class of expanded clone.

CDR3 DNA: TGTGCCAGTAACGACAGGGATAAAGGAGGCTACACCTTC
CDR3 protein: CASNDRDKGGYTF
clone size: .
J gene: TRBJ1-2
D gene: TRBD1
V gene: TRBV19

CDR3 DNA: TGTGCCAGCAGCTTGGTCAGCGGAGGCACAGATACGCAGTATTTT
CDR3 protein: CASSLVSGGTDTQYF
clone size: .
J gene: TRBJ2-3
D gene: .
V gene: TRBV7-9

CDR3 DNA: TGCGCCAGCAGCTTGACCACAGGGACCTATGGCTACACCTTC
CDR3 protein: CASSLTTGTYGYTF
clone size: once
J gene: TRBJ1-2
D gene: .
V gene: TRBV5-1

CDR3 DNA: .
CDR3 protein: CASTNQTSMYLCANQDLNTGELFF
clone size: .
J gene: TRBJ2-2
D gene: .
V gene: TRBV7-9

CDR3 DNA: TGCGCCAGCAGCCAAGGGACCGGCATGAACACTGAAGCTTTCTTT
CDR3 protein: CASSQGTGMNTEAFF
clone size: .
J gene: TRBJ1-1
D gene: .
V gene: TRBV4-1

CDR3 DNA: TGTGCCAGCAGTAACACGAACTACGAGCAGTACTTC
CDR3 protein: CASSNTNYEQYF
clone size: .
J gene: TRBJ2-7
D gene: .
V gene: TRBV12-3/TRBV12-4

CDR3 DNA: TGTGCCAGCAGCTTAACTCCCTCGAACCGTGAGACCCAGTACTTC
CDR3 protein: CASSLTPSNRETQYF
clone size: once
J gene: TRBJ2-5
D gene: .
V gene: TRBV7-3

CDR3 DNA: TGTGCCAGCAGTAATCTCCCGGGACAGGGGACCTATGGCTACACCTTC
CDR3 protein: CASSNLPGQGTYGYTF
clone size: .
J gene: TRBJ1-2
D gene: TRBD1
V gene: TRBV6-1

CDR3 DNA: TGTGCCAGCAGCTTCCCCAGGGGGGGGCGCGTTGGAAACACCATATATTTT
CDR3 protein: CASSFPRGGRVGNTIYF
clone size: once
J gene: TRBJ1-3
D gene: TRBD1
V gene: TRBV11-2

CDR3 DNA: TGTGCCAGCGGATCCACCGGGGAGCTGTTTTTT
CDR3 protein: CASGSTGELFF
clone size: .
J gene: TRBJ2-2
D gene: .
V gene: TRBV6-1

CDR3 DNA: TGTGCCAGTAGTATACTCGGTCCCAGCACAGATACGCAGTATTTT
CDR3 protein: CASSILGPSTDTQYF
clone size: .
J gene: TRBJ2-3
D gene: .
V gene: TRBV19

CDR3 DNA: TGTGCCAGTAGTGAAACTAGCGGGGGGGCGACCCTCACAGATACGCAGTATTTT
CDR3 protein: CASSETSGGATLTDTQYF
clone size: .
J gene: TRBJ2-3
D gene: TRBD2
V gene: TRBV19

CDR3 DNA: TGTGCCAGCAGCCTGGTAAGCGGGGGGCTCTACGAGCAGTACTTC
CDR3 protein: CASSLVSGGLYEQYF
clone size: .
J gene: TRBJ2-7
D gene: TRBD2
V gene: TRBV6-2/TRBV6-3

CDR3 DNA: TGTGCCTGGAGTGCGAGTAAGACCCAGTACTTC
CDR3 protein: CAWSASKTQYF
clone size: .
J gene: TRBJ2-5
D gene: .
V gene: TRBV30

CDR3 DNA: TGTGCCAGCAGCTTAAATTGGGAGTCGGGGGAGCAGTACTTC
CDR3 protein: CASSLNWESGEQYF
clone size: .
J gene: TRBJ2-7
D gene: .
V gene: TRBV7-9

CDR3 DNA: TGTGCCAGCTCACCTAACCTGAACACTGAAGCTTTCTTT
CDR3 protein: CASSPNLNTEAFF
clone size: once
J gene: TRBJ1-1
D gene: .
V gene: TRBV18

CDR3 DNA: TGTGCCAGCAGTTTTCTGACAGGGGGATATAGCAATCAGCCCCAGCATTTT
CDR3 protein: CASSFLTGGYSNQPQHF
clone size: .
J gene: TRBJ1-5
D gene: TRBD1
V gene: TRBV28

CDR3 DNA: TGTGCCACCTCAAGGGGGGGCTCTGGAAACACCATATATTTT
CDR3 protein: CATSRGGSGNTIYF
clone size: .
J gene: TRBJ1-3
D gene: .
V gene: TRBV6-1

CDR3 DNA: TGTGCCAGCAGAGCGCCAGGGGGCTGGGGCACTGAAGCTTTCTTT
CDR3 protein: CASRAPGGWGTEAFF
clone size: few
J gene: TRBJ1-1
D gene: TRBD1
V gene: TRBV6-1

CDR3 DNA: TGTGCCAGCAGGCTCAGGGTGAACACTGAAGCTTTCTTT
CDR3 protein: CASRLRVNTEAFF
clone size: .
J gene: TRBJ1-1
D gene: .
V gene: TRBV6-2/TRBV6-3

CDR3 DNA: TGTGCCAGCTCAGCCGGGACAGGGGGCATTGACGAGCAGTACTTC
CDR3 protein: CASSAGTGGIDEQYF
clone size: .
J gene: TRBJ2-7
D gene: TRBD1
V gene: TRBV18

CDR3 DNA: TGTGCCAGCAGTGAAGGAGGGACAGGGAACTATGGCTACACCTTC
CDR3 protein: CASSEGGTGNYGYTF
clone size: .
J gene: TRBJ1-2
D gene: TRBD1
V gene: TRBV2

CDR3 DNA: TGCAGTGCTAGAGACTTCGGGGGACGGCCTCCGGAGACCCAGTACTTC
CDR3 protein: CSARDFGGRPPETQYF
clone size: .
J gene: TRBJ2-5
D gene: .
V gene: TRBV20-1

CDR3 DNA: TGTGCCAGCAGCACACTATCGACTCAGCGGGGCTCGAACACCGGGGAGCTGTTTTTT
CDR3 protein: CASSTLSTQRGSNTGELFF
clone size: .
J gene: TRBJ2-2
D gene: TRBD2
V gene: TRBV11-3

CDR3 DNA: TGTGCCAGCAGTTTACGACTAGCGGGAGGGAGGGACCACTACAATGAGCAGTTCTTC
CDR3 protein: CASSLRLAGGRDHYNEQFF
clone size: .
J gene: TRBJ2-1
D gene: TRBD2
V gene: TRBV12-3/TRBV12-4

CDR3 DNA: TGTGCCAGCAGCTTAGATAAGGACAGTTCACCCCTCCACTTT
CDR3 protein: CASSLDKDSSPLHF
clone size: .
J gene: TRBJ1-6
D gene: .
V gene: TRBV7-9

CDR3 DNA: TGTGCCAGCAGTTTAGATCGGTCCGACACAGATACGCAGTATTTT
CDR3 protein: CASSLDRSDTDTQYF
clone size: .
J gene: TRBJ2-3
D gene: .
V gene: TRBV12-3/TRBV12-4

CDR3 DNA: TGTGCCAGCAGCAAAAGAGGACAGATCACTGAAGCTTTCTTT
CDR3 protein: CASSKRGQITEAFF
clone size: few
J gene: TRBJ1-1
D gene: .
V gene: TRBV21-1

CDR3 DNA: TGTGCCAGCAGCCAAGATTTGGGCAGGGGGCCCGAACTAGCTAACTATGGCTACACCTTC
CDR3 protein: CASSQDLGRGPELANYGYTF
clone size: few
J gene: TRBJ1-2
D gene: TRBD1
V gene: TRBV4-2

CDR3 DNA: TGTGCCAGCAGGGGGGCGGGGAACACCGGGGAGCTGTTTTTT
CDR3 protein: CASRGAGNTGELFF
clone size: .
J gene: TRBJ2-2
D gene: .
V gene: TRBV12-3/TRBV12-4

CDR3 DNA: TGTGCCGGCTCCATTCTAGGGCCCCTGGAGACCCAGTACTTC
CDR3 protein: CAGSILGPLETQYF
clone size: .
J gene: TRBJ2-5
D gene: .
V gene: TRBV6-1

CDR3 DNA: TGTGCCAGCAGTTACTCGAGGGGCCAAGAGACCCAGTACTTC
CDR3 protein: CASSYSRGQETQYF
clone size: few
J gene: TRBJ2-5
D gene: .
V gene: TRBV6-5

CDR3 DNA: TGTGCCAGCAGCTTAGATTTTTCGGGCTCTCAGCCCCAGCATTTT
CDR3 protein: CASSLDFSGSQPQHF
clone size: .
J gene: TRBJ1-5
D gene: .
V gene: TRBV7-2

CDR3 DNA: TGTGCCAGCACGTTGCTAGCGGGACCCTACGAGCAGTACTTC
CDR3 protein: CASTLLAGPYEQYF
clone size: .
J gene: TRBJ2-7
D gene: TRBD2
V gene: TRBV6-2/TRBV6-3

CDR3 DNA: TGTGCCAGCAGTGAATGGTCCGGCTCCTACAATGAGCAGTTCTTC
CDR3 protein: CASSEWSGSYNEQFF
clone size: few
J gene: TRBJ2-1
D gene: .
V gene: TRBV6-1

CDR3 DNA: TGTGCCAGCAGCTCCATCCGACAGGCCCTGCAGCGCTATGGCTACACCTTC
CDR3 protein: CASSSIRQALQRYGYTF
clone size: .
J gene: TRBJ1-2
D gene: .
V gene: TRBV11-2

CDR3 DNA: TGTGCCACCGGGGGGGGATCATACACTGAAGCTTTCTTT
CDR3 protein: CATGGGSYTEAFF
clone size: .
J gene: TRBJ1-1
D gene: .
V gene: TRBV7-2

CDR3 DNA: TGTGCCAGCAGTCTAGACAGCCAACCCTACAATGAGCAGTTCTTC
CDR3 protein: CASSLDSQPYNEQFF
clone size: once
J gene: TRBJ2-1
D gene: .
V gene: TRBV6-2/TRBV6-3